This T cell receptor beta chain was sequenced for a study of blood T cell repertoires in COVID-19. Whole-study context: The United States, Italy and Spain supplied acute and convalescent COVID-19 samples. In each case, the material was cDNA or gDNA derived from T cells, B-cell-depleted T cells, or PBMCs.

Source study methods: Amplification from reference gene primers served as the basis for estimated nucleated cell counts. Clones were sequenced by immunoSEQ multiplex PCR, and TCRdb holds only the in-frame ones, with some missing. V, J and clone size derive from that table, while D and trimming were established from the DNA sequence. The data show hundreds of thousands of clones, with more than 70% seen just once and 5% to 6.5% held by the top ten. The Seattle patients joined while their infection was active and were tracked longitudinally afterward. Sequencing was carried out using peripheral blood. The source is a woman under 40 with COVID-19, enrolled during active disease.

The CDR3 protein is CASSLGQRHEAFF. The CDR3 DNA reads TGTGCCAGCAGCTTGGGGCAAAGGCATGAAGCTTTCTTT. The V call is TRBV7-9, the J call TRBJ1-1; possible D gene TRBD1, 5 bases. Trimming cost V 3 bases and J 7 bases, with 12 bases left between them. CDR3 length equals 13 residues. Germline values: CDR1 SEHNR, CDR2 FQNEAQ (reference sequence).